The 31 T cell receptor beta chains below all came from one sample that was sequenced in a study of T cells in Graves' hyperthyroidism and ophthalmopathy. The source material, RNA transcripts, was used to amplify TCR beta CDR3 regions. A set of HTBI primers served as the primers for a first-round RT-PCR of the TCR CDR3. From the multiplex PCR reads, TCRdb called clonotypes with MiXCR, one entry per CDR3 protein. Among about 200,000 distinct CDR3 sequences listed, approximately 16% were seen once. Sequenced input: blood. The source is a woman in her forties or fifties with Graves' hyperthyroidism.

The chain's CDR3 is CASSYQIRGGEAFF. CDR3 nucleotides: TGTGCCAGCAGTTATCAAATACGGGGCGGGGAAGCTTTCTTT. The V call is TRBV6-9, the J call TRBJ1-1, with D perhaps TRBD1 (5 bases). The CDR3 loop spans 14 amino acids. Between the trimmed V and J ends, which lost 2 bases and 8 bases, there was a span of 15 bases. Germline V gene sequence: CDR1 MNHGY, CDR2 SVAAGI.

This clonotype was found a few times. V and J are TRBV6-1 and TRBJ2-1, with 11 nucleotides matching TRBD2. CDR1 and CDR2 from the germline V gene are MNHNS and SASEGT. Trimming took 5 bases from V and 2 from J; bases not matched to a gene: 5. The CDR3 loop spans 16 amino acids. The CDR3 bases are TGTGCCAGCAGTCCTAGCGGGAGGAGTCCCTACAATGAGCAGTTCTTC. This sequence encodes CASSPSGRSPYNEQFF.

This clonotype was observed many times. CDR3 bases: TGTGCCACCAGTGATCCGGGACAGGGCTCATACAATGAGCAGTTCTTC. This encodes CATSDPGQGSYNEQFF. V gene TRBV24-1 combines with J gene TRBJ2-1; TRBD1 matches 9 bases. Germline V lookup: CDR1 KGHDR, CDR2 SFDVKD. The junction had 6 bases not matched to a gene; V was cut back by 3 bases and J by 4 bases. This CDR3 has 16 residues.

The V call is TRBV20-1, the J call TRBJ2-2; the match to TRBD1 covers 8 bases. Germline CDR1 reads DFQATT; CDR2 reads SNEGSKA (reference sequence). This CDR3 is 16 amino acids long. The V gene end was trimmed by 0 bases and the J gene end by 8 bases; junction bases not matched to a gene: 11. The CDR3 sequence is CSARDNDRGPVGELFF. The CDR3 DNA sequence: TGCAGTGCTAGAGATAACGACAGGGGACCAGTTGGGGAGCTGTTTTTT.

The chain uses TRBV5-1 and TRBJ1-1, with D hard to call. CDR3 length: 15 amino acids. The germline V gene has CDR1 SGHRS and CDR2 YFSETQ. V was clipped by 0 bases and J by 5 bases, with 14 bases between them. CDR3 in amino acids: CASSLVSSLKTEAFF. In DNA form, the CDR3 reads TGCGCCAGCAGCTTGGTGAGCAGCTTAAAAACTGAAGCTTTCTTT.

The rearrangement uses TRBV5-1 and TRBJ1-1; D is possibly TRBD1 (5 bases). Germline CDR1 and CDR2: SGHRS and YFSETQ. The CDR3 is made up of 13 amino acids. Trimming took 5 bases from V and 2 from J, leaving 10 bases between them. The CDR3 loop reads CASRKDSNTEAFF. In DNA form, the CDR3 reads TGCGCCAGCAGAAAAGACAGCAACACTGAAGCTTTCTTT.

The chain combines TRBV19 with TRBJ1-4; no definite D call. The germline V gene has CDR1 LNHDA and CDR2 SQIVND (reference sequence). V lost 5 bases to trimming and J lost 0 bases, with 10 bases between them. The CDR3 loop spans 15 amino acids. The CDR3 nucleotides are TGTGCCAGTAGTGCCAAGACACCAACTAATGAAAAACTGTTTTTT. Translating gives CASSAKTPTNEKLFF.

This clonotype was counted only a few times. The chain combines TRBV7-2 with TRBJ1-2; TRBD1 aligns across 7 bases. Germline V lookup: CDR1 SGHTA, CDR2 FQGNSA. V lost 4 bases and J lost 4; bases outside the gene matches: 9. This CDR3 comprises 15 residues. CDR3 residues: CASSSTRQGPYGYTF. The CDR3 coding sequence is TGTGCCAGCAGCTCAACCCGACAGGGCCCCTATGGCTACACCTTC.

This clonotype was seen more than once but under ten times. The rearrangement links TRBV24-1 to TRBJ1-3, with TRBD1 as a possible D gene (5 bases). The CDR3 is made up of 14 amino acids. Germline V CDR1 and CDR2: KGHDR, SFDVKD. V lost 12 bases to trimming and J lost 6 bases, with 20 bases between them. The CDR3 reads CAFPGLRFENTIYF. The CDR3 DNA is TGTGCCTTCCCGGGACTGCGATTTGAAAACACCATATATTTT.

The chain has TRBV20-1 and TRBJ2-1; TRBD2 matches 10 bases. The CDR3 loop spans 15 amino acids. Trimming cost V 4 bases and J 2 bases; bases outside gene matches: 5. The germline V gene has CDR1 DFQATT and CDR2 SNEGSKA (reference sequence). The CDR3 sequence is CSANSGRSPYNEQFF. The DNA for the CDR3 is TGCAGTGCTAATAGCGGGAGGAGTCCCTACAATGAGCAGTTCTTC.

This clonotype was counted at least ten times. CDR3 in amino acids: CASSPIRGQNTEAFF. CDR3 bases: TGTGCCAGCAGCCCTATTCGCGGACAGAACACTGAAGCTTTCTTT. The chain uses TRBV5-5 and TRBJ1-1, with D perhaps matching TRBD1 (5 bases). Trimming removed 4 bases from V and 1 base from J, with 14 bases in between. Germline V gene data show CDR1 as SGHKS and CDR2 as YYEKEE (reference sequence). This CDR3 is 15 amino acids long.

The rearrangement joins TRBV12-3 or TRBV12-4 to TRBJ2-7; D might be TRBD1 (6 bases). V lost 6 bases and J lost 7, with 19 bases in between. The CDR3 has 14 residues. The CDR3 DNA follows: TGTGCCAGCAGCCCGTTACAGGGTAAATCGGAGCAGTACTTC. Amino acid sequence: CASSPLQGKSEQYF.

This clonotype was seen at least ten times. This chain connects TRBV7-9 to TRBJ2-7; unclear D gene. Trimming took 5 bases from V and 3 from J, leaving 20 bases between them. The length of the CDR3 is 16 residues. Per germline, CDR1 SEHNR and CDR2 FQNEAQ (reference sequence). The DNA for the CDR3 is TGTGCCAGCAGCACCGAATATTGGACGGAAATCTACGAGCAGTACTTC. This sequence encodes CASSTEYWTEIYEQYF.

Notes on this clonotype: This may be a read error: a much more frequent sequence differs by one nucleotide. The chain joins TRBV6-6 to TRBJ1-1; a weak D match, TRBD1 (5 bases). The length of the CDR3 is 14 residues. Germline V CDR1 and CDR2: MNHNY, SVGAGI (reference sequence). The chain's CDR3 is CAGSYSVPKGEAFF. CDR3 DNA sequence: TGTGCCGGCAGTTACTCAGTCCCGAAGGGGGAAGCTTTCTTT.

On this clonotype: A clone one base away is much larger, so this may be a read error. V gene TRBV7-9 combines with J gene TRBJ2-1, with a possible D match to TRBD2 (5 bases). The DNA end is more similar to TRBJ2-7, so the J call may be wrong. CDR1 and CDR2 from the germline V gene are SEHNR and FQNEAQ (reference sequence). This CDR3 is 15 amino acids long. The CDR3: CASSLAGALYNEQYF. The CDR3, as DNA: TGTGCCAGCAGCTTAGCGGGAGCCCTATACAATGAGCAGTACTTC.

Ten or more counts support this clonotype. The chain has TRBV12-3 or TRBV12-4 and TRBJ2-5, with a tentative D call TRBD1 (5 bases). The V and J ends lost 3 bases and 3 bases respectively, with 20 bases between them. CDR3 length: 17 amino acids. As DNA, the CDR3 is TGTGCCAGCAGTTTTATGTTTGGGCCAGGGATTAAAGAGACCCAGTACTTC. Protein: CASSFMFGPGIKETQYF.

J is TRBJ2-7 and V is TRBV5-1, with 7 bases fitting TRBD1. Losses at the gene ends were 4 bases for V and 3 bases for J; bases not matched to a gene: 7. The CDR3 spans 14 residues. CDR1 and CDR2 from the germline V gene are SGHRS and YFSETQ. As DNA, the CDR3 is TGCGCCAGCAGCGTTGACAGGGTAAGCTACGAGCAGTACTTC. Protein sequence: CASSVDRVSYEQYF. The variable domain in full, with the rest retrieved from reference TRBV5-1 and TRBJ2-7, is KAGVTQTPRYLIKTRGQQVTLSCSPISGHRSVSWYQQTPGQGLQFLFEYFSETQRNKGNFPGRFSGRQFSNSRSEMNVSTLELGDSALYLCASSVDRVSYEQYFGPGTRLTVT.

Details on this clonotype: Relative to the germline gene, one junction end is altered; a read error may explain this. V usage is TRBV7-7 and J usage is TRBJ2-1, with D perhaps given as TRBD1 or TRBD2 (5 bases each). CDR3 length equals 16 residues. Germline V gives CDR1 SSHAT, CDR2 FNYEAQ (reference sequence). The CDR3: CASSLTSGTTYNEQFF. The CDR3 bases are TGTGCTAGCAGCTTAACATCGGGGACCACCTACAATGAGCAGTTCTTC.

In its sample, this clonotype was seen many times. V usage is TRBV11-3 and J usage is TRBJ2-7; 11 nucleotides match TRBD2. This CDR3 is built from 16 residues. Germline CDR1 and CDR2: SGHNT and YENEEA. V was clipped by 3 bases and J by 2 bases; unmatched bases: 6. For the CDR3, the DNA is TGTGCCAGCAGCTTTGACAAACTAGCGGGGGCCTACGAGCAGTACTTC. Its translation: CASSFDKLAGAYEQYF.

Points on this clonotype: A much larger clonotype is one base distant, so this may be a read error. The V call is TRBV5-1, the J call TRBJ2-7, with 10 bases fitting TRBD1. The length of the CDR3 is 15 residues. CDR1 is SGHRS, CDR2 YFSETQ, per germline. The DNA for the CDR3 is TGCGCCAGCAGCTTGACCGGGACAGGGGACTACAAGCAGTACTTC. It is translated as CASSLTGTGDYKQYF. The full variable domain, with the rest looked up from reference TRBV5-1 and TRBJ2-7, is KAGVTQTPRYLIKTRGQQVTLSCSPISGHRSVSWYQQTPGQGLQFLFEYFSETQRNKGNFPGRFSGRQFSNSRSEMNVSTLELGDSALYLCASSLTGTGDYKQYFGPGTRLTVT.

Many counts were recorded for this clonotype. The CDR3 DNA is TGTGCCAGCAGTTACGGACTAGCGGGAGTTGGTAGCTATGAGCAGTTCTTC. It yields the protein CASSYGLAGVGSYEQFF. The chain combines TRBV6-2 or TRBV6-3 with TRBJ2-1, with 13 bases aligning to TRBD2. This CDR3 region has 17 residues. The junction had 9 bases not matched to a gene; V was cut back by 2 bases and J by 8 bases. Germline CDR1 is MNHEY and CDR2 is SVGEGT.

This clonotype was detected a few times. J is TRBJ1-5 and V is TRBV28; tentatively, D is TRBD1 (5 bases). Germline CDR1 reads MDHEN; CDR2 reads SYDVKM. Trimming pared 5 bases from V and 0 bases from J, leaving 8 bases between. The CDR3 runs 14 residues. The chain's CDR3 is CASSIRVSNQPQHF. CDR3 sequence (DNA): TGTGCCAGCAGTATCAGGGTTAGCAATCAGCCCCAGCATTTT. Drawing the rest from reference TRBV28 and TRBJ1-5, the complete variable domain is DVKVTQSSRYLVKRTGEKVFLECVQDMDHENMFWYRQDPGLGLRLIYFSYDVKMKEKGDIPEGYSVSREKKERFSLILESASTNQTSMYLCASSIRVSNQPQHFGDGTRLSIL.

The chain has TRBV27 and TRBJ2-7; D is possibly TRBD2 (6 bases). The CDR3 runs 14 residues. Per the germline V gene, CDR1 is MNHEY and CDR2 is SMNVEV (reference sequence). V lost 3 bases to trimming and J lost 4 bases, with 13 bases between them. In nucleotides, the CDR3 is TGTGCCAGCAGTTTTGCCGGGGGTCGATACGAGCAGTACTTC. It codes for CASSFAGGRYEQYF.

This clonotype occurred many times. CDR3 residues: CSATPIGQGGTEAFF. The CDR3 bases are TGCAGTGCCACCCCGATAGGGCAAGGTGGCACTGAAGCTTTCTTT. J is TRBJ1-1 and V is TRBV20-1; D is undetermined. This CDR3 is built from 15 residues. CDR1 and CDR2 (germline): DFQATT, SNEGSKA (reference sequence). The germline V and J ends were trimmed by 6 bases and 4 bases, with 21 bases remaining between them.

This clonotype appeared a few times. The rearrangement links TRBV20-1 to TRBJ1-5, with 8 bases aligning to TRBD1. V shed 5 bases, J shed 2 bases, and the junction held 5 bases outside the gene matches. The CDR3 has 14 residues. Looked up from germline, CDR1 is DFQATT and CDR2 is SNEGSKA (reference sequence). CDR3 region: CSASSDRGNQPQHF. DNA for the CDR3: TGCAGTGCTTCGTCGGACAGGGGCAATCAGCCCCAGCATTTT.

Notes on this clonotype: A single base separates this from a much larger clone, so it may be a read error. Here the CDR3 DNA reads TGTGCCAGCAGCTATTCACAGGGGCGAGAGACCCAGTTCTTC. It translates to CASSYSQGRETQFF. The chain joins TRBV12-3 or TRBV12-4 to TRBJ2-5; 7 bases agree with TRBD1. TRBJ2-1 explains the end of the DNA better; the J call may be wrong. The CDR3 spans 14 residues.

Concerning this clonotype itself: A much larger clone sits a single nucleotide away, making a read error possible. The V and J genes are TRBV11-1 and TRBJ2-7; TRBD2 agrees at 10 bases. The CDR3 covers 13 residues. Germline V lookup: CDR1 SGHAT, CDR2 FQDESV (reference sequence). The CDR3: CTSSLAGGYEQYF. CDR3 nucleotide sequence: TGTACCAGCAGCTTAGCGGGAGGCTACGAGCAGTACTTC.

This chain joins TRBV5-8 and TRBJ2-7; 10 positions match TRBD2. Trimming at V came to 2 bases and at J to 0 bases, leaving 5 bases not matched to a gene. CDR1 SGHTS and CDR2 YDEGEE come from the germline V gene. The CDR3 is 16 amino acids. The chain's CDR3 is CASSFRGLASSYEQYF. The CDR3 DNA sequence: TGTGCCAGCAGCTTCCGGGGACTAGCGAGCTCCTACGAGCAGTACTTC.

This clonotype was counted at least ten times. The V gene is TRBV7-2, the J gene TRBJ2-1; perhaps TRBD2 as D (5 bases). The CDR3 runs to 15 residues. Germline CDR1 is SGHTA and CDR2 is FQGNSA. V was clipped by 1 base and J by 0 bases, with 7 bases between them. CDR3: CASSLERASYNEQFF. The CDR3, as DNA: TGTGCCAGCAGCTTAGAGAGGGCCTCCTACAATGAGCAGTTCTTC.

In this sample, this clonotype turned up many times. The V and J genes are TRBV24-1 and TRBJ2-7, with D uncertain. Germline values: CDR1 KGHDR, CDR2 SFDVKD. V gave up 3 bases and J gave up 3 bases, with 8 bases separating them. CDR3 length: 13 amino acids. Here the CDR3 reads CATSDPLNYEQYF. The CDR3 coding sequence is TGTGCCACCAGTGATCCACTCAACTACGAGCAGTACTTC.

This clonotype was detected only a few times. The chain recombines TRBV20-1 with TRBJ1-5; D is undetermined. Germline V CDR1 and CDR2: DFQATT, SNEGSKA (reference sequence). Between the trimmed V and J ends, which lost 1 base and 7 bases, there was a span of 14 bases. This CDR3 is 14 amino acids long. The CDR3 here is CSARVRTERQPQHF. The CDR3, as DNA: TGCAGTGCTAGAGTAAGGACGGAGAGGCAGCCCCAGCATTTT.